One and the same sample provided the 22 T cell receptor beta chains below, sequenced in a study of T cell responses to AZD1222 COVID-19 vaccine. Generated by immunoSEQ multiplex PCR, the TCRdb table keeps only in-frame clones and is missing some. The sample consists of about 140,000 clones, roughly nine tenths of them appearing once. Sample: peripheral blood, taken 28 days after the second dose of the MenACWY control vaccine. Source of these receptors: an adult who received the MenACWY meningococcal vaccine as a control.

The chain recombines TRBV11-2 with TRBJ1-2; TRBD1 aligns across 7 bases. The ends lost 5 bases at V and 0 bases at J; junction bases unmatched: 3. The CDR3 sequence is 14 residues long. Per the germline V gene, CDR1 is SGHAT and CDR2 is FQNNGV. The CDR3 reads CASSGTAANYGYTF. In nucleotides, the CDR3 is TGTGCCAGCAGCGGGACAGCAGCTAACTATGGCTACACCTTC.

The V call is TRBV21-1, the J call TRBJ1-5. TRBV21-1 is tagged as a pseudogene. The CDR3 runs 18 residues. The CDR3 reads CASSSRGWRPYSNQPQHF. For the CDR3, the DNA is TGTGCCAGCAGTTCCCGTGGGTGGCGTCCATATAGCAATCAGCCCCAGCATTTT.

A single count supports this clone. The chain links TRBV5-1 to TRBJ2-6; TRBD2 is a possible D gene (6 bases). This CDR3 is 16 amino acids long. V was shortened by 4 bases and J by 0 bases, with 11 bases between the two germline ends. Germline CDR1 reads SGHRS; CDR2 reads YFSETQ. The CDR3 loop reads CASSGEVPSGANVLTF. The CDR3 DNA reads as TGCGCCAGCAGCGGGGAGGTGCCCTCTGGGGCCAACGTCCTGACTTTC.

This clone was seen more than once but under ten times. This CDR3 reads CASSKGRDRASYSNQPQHF. CDR3 nucleotides: TGTGCCAGCAGCAAAGGTCGGGACAGGGCATCCTATAGCAATCAGCCCCAGCATTTT. This rearrangement joins TRBV21-1 to TRBJ1-5; no check of the table's D call, TRBD1, against the DNA was made. TRBV21-1 is a recognized pseudogene. The CDR3 is 19 amino acids.

The chain is built from TRBV28 and TRBJ2-1, with 13 bases aligning to TRBD2. V trimming: 5 bases; J trimming: 8 bases; junction bases outside the gene matches: 9. In germline, CDR1 is MDHEN, CDR2 SYDVKM. The CDR3 is made up of 16 amino acids. CDR3 sequence reads: CASSSPLAGGLDEQFF. The CDR3 nucleotides are TGTGCCAGCAGTAGCCCACTAGCGGGGGGGCTTGATGAGCAGTTCTTC.

This clone was counted once. The chain has TRBV28 and TRBJ1-6; 8 bases align to TRBD1. The CDR3 is 13 residues long. CDR1 is MDHEN and CDR2 is SYDVKM in the germline V gene. Losses at the gene ends were 8 bases for V and 11 bases for J; bases not matched to a gene: 8. CDR3: CASLQGATPPLHF. DNA for the CDR3: TGTGCCAGCTTGCAGGGGGCGACCCCACCCCTCCACTTT.

This clone was recorded only once. This chain joins TRBV5-1 and TRBJ1-3, with D perhaps matching TRBD1 (5 bases). V was pared by 2 bases and J by 3 bases, with 12 bases between. Per the germline V gene, CDR1 is SGHRS and CDR2 is YFSETQ. The CDR3 spans 15 residues. The CDR3 DNA is TGCGCCAGCAGCTTATCCGGGGGTTATGGAAACACCATATATTTT. Translation: CASSLSGGYGNTIYF.

J is TRBJ2-6 and V is TRBV5-1; 9 nucleotides agree with TRBD1. CDR1 and CDR2 (germline): SGHRS, YFSETQ. V shed 0 bases, J shed 0 bases, and the junction held 7 bases outside the gene matches. CDR3 length: 19 residues. CDR3 loop: CASSLDGTGLFSGANVLTF. The CDR3 DNA sequence: TGCGCCAGCAGCTTGGATGGGACAGGGCTGTTCTCTGGGGCCAACGTCCTGACTTTC.

The chain uses TRBV7-2 and TRBJ2-5, with TRBD2 matching over 9 bases. Looked up from germline, CDR1 is SGHTA and CDR2 is FQGNSA. The CDR3 has 13 residues. V shed 5 bases and J 4 bases; nucleotides not matched to a gene: 2. The CDR3 reads CASSMGLAETQYF. Here the CDR3 DNA reads TGTGCCAGCAGCATGGGACTAGCAGAGACCCAGTACTTC. The variable domain in full, with the rest retrieved from reference TRBV7-2 and TRBJ2-5, is GAGVSQSPSNKVTEKGKDVELRCDPISGHTALYWYRQSLGQGLEFLIYFQGNSAPDKSGLPSDRFSAERTGGSVSTLTIQRTQQEDSAVYLCASSMGLAETQYFGPGTRLLVL.

About this clone: Other DNA variants within this sample encode the same CDR3. This sequence joins TRBV19 and TRBJ1-5, with D unclear. In germline, CDR1 is LNHDA, CDR2 SQIVND (reference sequence). The length of the CDR3 is 12 residues. With 3 bases removed from V and 5 bases from J, the gap between germline ends came to 5 bases. In DNA form, the CDR3 reads TGTGCCAGTAGTATCGTGGATCAGCCCCAGCATTTT. Translating gives CASSIVDQPQHF.

This clone was observed once. This rearrangement joins TRBV7-9 to TRBJ2-1, with D maybe TRBD1 (5 bases). V gave up 5 bases and J gave up 5 bases, with 13 bases separating them. The length of the CDR3 is 14 residues. Germline lookup yields CDR1 SEHNR and CDR2 FQNEAQ (reference sequence). DNA of the CDR3: TGTGCCAGCAGCGGGGCAACCCAAGACAATGAGCAGTTCTTC. Translating gives CASSGATQDNEQFF.

This chain links TRBV10-3 with TRBJ2-2, with unresolved D. Germline V gives CDR1 ENHRY, CDR2 SYGVKD. Trimming took 0 bases from V and 0 from J, leaving 11 bases between them. The CDR3 sequence is 17 residues long. The CDR3 DNA is TGTGCCATCAGTGAGTCGGGTAGGAGCACGAACACCGGGGAGCTGTTTTTT. Its translation is CAISESGRSTNTGELFF.

With respect to this clone: This CDR3 is also generated by other DNA sequences in the sample. This sequence joins TRBV5-1 and TRBJ2-5; D is uncertain. The CDR3 loop spans 14 amino acids. The germline V gene encodes CDR1 SGHRS and CDR2 YFSETQ. With 0 bases removed from V and 5 bases from J, the gap between germline ends came to 11 bases. The DNA for the CDR3 is TGCGCCAGCAGCTTGGGGTCAGGCAGGGAGACCCAGTACTTC. This translates into CASSLGSGRETQYF.

V gene TRBV5-8 combines with J gene TRBJ1-2, with a tentative D call TRBD1 (5 bases). From germline, CDR1 is SGHTS and CDR2 YDEGEE. The CDR3 extends over 17 amino acids. Deletions cut 4 bases from V and 4 bases from J, with 23 bases between. Here the CDR3 reads CASSSTGDSAPGYGYTF. The CDR3 nucleotides read TGTGCCAGCAGCAGCACGGGTGACAGCGCCCCAGGCTATGGCTACACCTTC.

The CDR3 protein is CASSFKGQGDYGYTF. Written as DNA, the CDR3 is TGCGCCAGCAGCTTTAAGGGACAGGGGGACTATGGCTACACCTTC. J is TRBJ1-2 and V is TRBV5-1; TRBD1 aligns across 11 bases. This CDR3 comprises 15 residues. Germline V CDR1 and CDR2: SGHRS, YFSETQ. V trimming: 2 bases; J trimming: 3 bases; junction bases outside the gene matches: 3.

The chain is built from TRBV7-8 and TRBJ1-6; D call uncertain. The CDR3 is made up of 15 amino acids. Germline V gene lookup returns CDR1 SGHVS and CDR2 FQNEAQ. V lost 5 bases and J lost 5, with 13 bases in between. CDR3 sequence reads: CASSVRLENNSPLHF. The CDR3 region has the DNA TGTGCCAGCAGCGTCCGACTGGAAAATAATTCACCCCTCCACTTT.

The V gene is TRBV28, the J gene TRBJ1-1; TRBD1 matches 7 bases. Germline assignment: CDR1 MDHEN and CDR2 SYDVKM. The CDR3 consists of 14 residues. V gave up 5 bases and J gave up 1 base; unmatched junction bases: 4. CDR3 protein: CASSAGGRNTEAFF. The CDR3 DNA reads as TGTGCCAGCAGTGCAGGGGGACGGAACACTGAAGCTTTCTTT.

The chain recombines TRBV28 with TRBJ2-7, with 10 bases fitting TRBD1. The CDR3 covers 12 residues. Trimming at V came to 10 bases and at J to 2 bases, leaving 2 bases not matched to a gene. CDR1 is MDHEN and CDR2 is SYDVKM in the germline V gene. The CDR3 loop is CAIGQGAYEQYF. Here the CDR3 DNA reads TGTGCCATCGGACAGGGGGCCTACGAGCAGTACTTC.

In its sample, this clone was seen once. The genes are TRBV5-6 and TRBJ2-7, with 10 bases lining up with TRBD1. Germline V gene lookup returns CDR1 SGHDT and CDR2 YYEEEE. Trimming at V came to 5 bases and at J to 4 bases, leaving 6 bases not matched to a gene. This CDR3 has 14 residues. The CDR3 region has the DNA TGTGCCAGCAGTAGAGCGGGACAGGGGTACGAGCAGTACTTC. This encodes CASSRAGQGYEQYF.

In this sample, this clone turned up a few times. The V gene is TRBV5-1, the J gene TRBJ2-2; D possibly matches TRBD1 or TRBD2 (5 bases each). The CDR3 length is 15 residues. Looked up from germline, CDR1 is SGHRS and CDR2 is YFSETQ. Trimming shortened V by 6 bases and J by 2 bases, and 14 bases separated the two germline ends. The CDR3 coding sequence is TGCGCCAGCAACCCCGGGACGTTCAACACCGGGGAGCTGTTTTTT. This translates into CASNPGTFNTGELFF.

The chain couples TRBV3-1 (or the pseudogene TRBV3-2) to TRBJ1-2, with D possibly being TRBD1 (6 bases). Trimming left V 2 bases short and J 2 bases short, with 15 bases between. CDR3 size: 16 residues. The germline gives CDR1 LGHDT, CDR2 YNNKEL (reference sequence). The CDR3 here is CASSQRGARSNYGYTF. The CDR3 DNA reads as TGTGCCAGCAGCCAAAGGGGGGCGCGTTCCAACTATGGCTACACCTTC.

The chain couples TRBV11-3 to TRBJ2-1; TRBD2 agrees at 16 bases. The CDR3 length is 19 residues. Germline V gives CDR1 SGHNT, CDR2 YENEEA. The V and J ends lost 1 base and 8 bases, in that order; junction bases with no gene match: 11. The CDR3 DNA follows: TGTGCCAGCAGCTTAGGCCCGGGACTAGCGGGAGGGCCCATCTATGAGCAGTTCTTC. Translating gives CASSLGPGLAGGPIYEQFF.